This T cell receptor beta chain was obtained from a study of blood T cell repertoires in COVID-19. About the research overall: COVID-19 samples, acute and convalescent, were from the United States, Italy and Spain. PBMCs, B-cell-depleted T cells, or T cells provided the cDNA or gDNA that made up the material.

The V segment lost 4 bases and the J segment 2 bases; nucleotides outside the gene matches: 15. Germline CDR1 SGDLS, CDR2 YYNGEE. The CDR3 covers 18 residues. Per the study methods: From reference gene primer amplification, estimates of nucleated cell counts were derived. Sequencing was performed with immunoSEQ multiplex PCR; in TCRdb, only in-frame clones are kept and a portion is missing. V, J and clone size are taken as reported in that table, and D and trimming were inferred from the DNA itself. The repertoire consists of over 90,000 clones, with around 87% occurring once and the leading ten covering approximately 5.4%. Followed over time, Seattle patients had been enrolled while infection was active.

The TCR originated in a woman in her forties or fifties with COVID-19, enrolled during active disease. The sequenced sample was peripheral blood. The J gene is TRBJ1-1, the V gene TRBV9; TRBD1 agrees at 9 bases. For the CDR3, the DNA is TGTGCCAGCAGCACCTTAAGGGACAGGGTGAGTTTCAACACTGAAGCTTTCTTT. Its protein product is CASSTLRDRVSFNTEAFF. Full variable domain (remainder filled in from reference TRBV9 and TRBJ1-1): DSGVTQTPKHLITATGQRVTLRCSPRSGDLSVYWYQQSLDQGLQFLIQYYNGEERAKGNILERFSAQQFPDLHSELNLSSLELGDSALYFCASSTLRDRVSFNTEAFFGQGTRLTVV.